This T cell receptor beta chain was identified in a study of blood T cell repertoires in COVID-19. Germline CDR1 MDHEN, CDR2 SYDVKM. V was clipped by 5 bases and J by 0 bases; unmatched bases: 10. The CDR3 totals 17 residues. The count of this clone is one. The method was immunoSEQ multiplex PCR; TCRdb's version includes in-frame clones alone and lacks a portion of them. The sample holds over 90,000 clones, about 87% seen once. The chain combines TRBV28 with TRBJ1-1; TRBD1 matches at 9 bases. The clonotype was recovered from a human donor in a cohort sampled during active COVID-19. Source material: peripheral blood. The CDR3 nucleotides read TGTGCCAGCAGTGTAGCGGGACAGGGAGCCATGAACACTGAAGCTTTCTTT. The encoded protein is CASSVAGQGAMNTEAFF.